This T cell receptor (beta chain) was profiled in a study of T cells in tuberculosis. Study at large: Within 7 days of starting treatment, or before, PBMC were stored.

Sequenced by immunoSEQ multiplex PCR; TCRdb stores in-frame clones only, minus some. The sample carries approximately 30,000 clones, roughly 85% recorded once. Study outcomes and limitations: Smaller distances to GMM-specific TCRs suggested their expansion in active tuberculosis. The TCR-beta difference was not significant; alpha differences partly reflected length.

About this clone: No antigen is known for it.

Time point reported: new active TB diagnosis, blood taken before or within 7 days of starting treatment. Confirmation came from sputum smear and/or culture positivity for M. tuberculosis. In germline, CDR1 is ENHRY, CDR2 SYGVKD. The CDR3 is 15 residues long. V shed 3 bases, J shed 0 bases, and the junction held 4 bases outside the gene matches. The source is an adult with tuberculosis. The rearrangement uses TRBV10-3 and TRBJ2-7; 8 bases line up with TRBD2. The sequenced sample was PBMCs, obtained at tuberculosis diagnosis. CDR3 region: CAISELAVSSYEQYF. In DNA, the CDR3 is TGTGCCATCAGTGAACTAGCGGTTAGCTCCTACGAGCAGTACTTC.